Listed here is a single TCR beta chain. The antigen remains undetermined. This record comes from a study of T cell repertoires in cytomegalovirus infection. The wider study: HLA-B-restricted CMV epitopes that are well studied, plus recently identified HLA-C-restricted ones, were used by the study.

TCRdb reprocessed the reads with MiXCR, giving one entry per CDR3 protein. Of tens of thousands of distinct CDR3 sequences detected, roughly 22% appear once; the ten largest clones hold about 72%. Trimming left V 5 bases short and J 1 base short, with 14 bases between. Per the germline V gene, CDR1 is MNHEY and CDR2 is SVGEGT. CDR3 length: 15 residues. Notes on the study in general: Carriers of CMV and the relevant HLA type were discriminated by public TCR beta frequency.

The rearrangement uses TRBV6-2 or TRBV6-3 and TRBJ1-1; possibly TRBD1 for D (5 bases). Sequencing was performed on CD8+ T cells from cultured PBMCs, taken from culture after CMV antigen stimulation. The TCR sequence derives from a human donor in good health (CMV status not recorded). Some clones in this sample may be carry-over from other donors' samples. DNA for the CDR3: TGTGCCAGCAGTCCCCTCGACAGCCAGAACACTGAAGCTTTCTTT. This gives the protein CASSPLDSQNTEAFF.